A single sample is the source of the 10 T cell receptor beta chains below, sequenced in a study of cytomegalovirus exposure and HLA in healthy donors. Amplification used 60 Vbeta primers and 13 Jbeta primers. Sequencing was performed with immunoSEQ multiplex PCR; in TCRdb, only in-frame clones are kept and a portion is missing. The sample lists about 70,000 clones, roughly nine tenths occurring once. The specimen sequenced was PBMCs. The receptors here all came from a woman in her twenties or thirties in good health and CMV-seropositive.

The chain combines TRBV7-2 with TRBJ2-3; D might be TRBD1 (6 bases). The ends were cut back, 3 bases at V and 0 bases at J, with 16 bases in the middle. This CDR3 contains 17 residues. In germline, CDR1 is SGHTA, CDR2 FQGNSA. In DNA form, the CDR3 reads TGTGCCAGCAGCTTGGCAGCCGGACAGCCTAGCACAGATACGCAGTATTTT. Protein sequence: CASSLAAGQPSTDTQYF.

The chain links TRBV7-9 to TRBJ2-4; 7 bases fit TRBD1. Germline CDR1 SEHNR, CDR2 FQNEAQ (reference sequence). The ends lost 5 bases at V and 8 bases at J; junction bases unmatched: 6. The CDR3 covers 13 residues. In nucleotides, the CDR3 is TGTGCCAGCAGCCAAACAGGGGTTGACATTCAGTACTTC. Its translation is CASSQTGVDIQYF.

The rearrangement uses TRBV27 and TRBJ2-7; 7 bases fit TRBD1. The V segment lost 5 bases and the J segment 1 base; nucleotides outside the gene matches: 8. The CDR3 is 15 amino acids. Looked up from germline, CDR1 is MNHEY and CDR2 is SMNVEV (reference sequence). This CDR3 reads CASSPSGTESYEQYF. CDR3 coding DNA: TGTGCCAGCAGTCCTTCCGGGACAGAGTCCTACGAGCAGTACTTC.

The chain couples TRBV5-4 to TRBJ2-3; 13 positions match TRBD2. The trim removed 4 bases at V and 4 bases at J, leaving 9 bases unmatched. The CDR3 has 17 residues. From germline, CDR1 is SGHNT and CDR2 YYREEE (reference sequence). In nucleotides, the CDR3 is TGTGCCAGCAGCCCGTCGACTAGCGGGAGGAATCCAGATACGCAGTATTTT. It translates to CASSPSTSGRNPDTQYF.

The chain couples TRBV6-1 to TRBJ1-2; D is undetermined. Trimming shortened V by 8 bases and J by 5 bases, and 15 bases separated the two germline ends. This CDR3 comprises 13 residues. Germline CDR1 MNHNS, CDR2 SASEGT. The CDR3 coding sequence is TGTGCCAGCTCCAAGGCGGAAGCGTATGGCTACACCTTC. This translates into CASSKAEAYGYTF.

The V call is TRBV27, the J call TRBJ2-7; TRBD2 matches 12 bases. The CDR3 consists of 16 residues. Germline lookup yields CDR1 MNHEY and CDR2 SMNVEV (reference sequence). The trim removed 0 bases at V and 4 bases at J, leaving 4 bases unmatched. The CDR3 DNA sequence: TGTGCCAGCAGTTTATCCAGACTAGCGGGAGAGTACGAGCAGTACTTC. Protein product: CASSLSRLAGEYEQYF.

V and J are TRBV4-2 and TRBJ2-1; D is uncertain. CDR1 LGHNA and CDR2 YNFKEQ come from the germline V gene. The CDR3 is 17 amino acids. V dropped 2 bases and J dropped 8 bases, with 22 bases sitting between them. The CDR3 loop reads CASSQYFASAAAHEQFF. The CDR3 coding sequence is TGTGCCAGCAGCCAATATTTCGCGAGCGCGGCTGCGCATGAGCAGTTCTTC.

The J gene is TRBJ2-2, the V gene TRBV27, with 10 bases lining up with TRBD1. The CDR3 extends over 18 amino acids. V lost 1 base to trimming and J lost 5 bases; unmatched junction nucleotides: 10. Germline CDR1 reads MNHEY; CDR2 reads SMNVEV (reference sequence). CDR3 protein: CASSLFSGQGSVTGELFF. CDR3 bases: TGTGCCAGCAGTTTATTTTCGGGACAGGGGTCGGTGACCGGGGAGCTGTTTTTT.

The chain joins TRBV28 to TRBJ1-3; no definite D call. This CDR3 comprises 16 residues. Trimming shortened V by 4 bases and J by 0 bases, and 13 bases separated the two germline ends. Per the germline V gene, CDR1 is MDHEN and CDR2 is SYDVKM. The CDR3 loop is CASSSLTASSGNTIYF. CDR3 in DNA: TGTGCCAGCAGTTCTCTTACAGCCAGCTCTGGAAACACCATATATTTT.

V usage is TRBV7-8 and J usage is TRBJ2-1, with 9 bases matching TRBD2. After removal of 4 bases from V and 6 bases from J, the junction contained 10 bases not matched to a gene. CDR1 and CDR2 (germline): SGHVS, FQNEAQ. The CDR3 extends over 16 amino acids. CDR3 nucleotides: TGTGCCAGCAGCTCTATTAGCGGGGGCTCCCCCAATGAGCAGTTCTTC. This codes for CASSSISGGSPNEQFF.